The 30 T cell receptor beta chains reported below all come from one sample, sequenced in a study of prognosis after radiotherapy for stage I lung cancer. The authors amplified TCR beta CDR3 from genomic DNA using two-round multiplex PCR. Gene-specific TRBV and TRBJ primers were used in PCR round one. TCRdb passed the multiplex PCR reads through MiXCR, listing each CDR3 protein once. In the table there are about 21,000 distinct CDR3 sequences, 40% to 45% of which are singletons. Sample: PBMCs, taken before or after stereotactic body radiation therapy (not recorded which). These receptors all come from a donor over 45 with non-small cell lung cancer.

Comments on this clonotype: A far larger clone is just one base off, so this is likely a read error. The V and J genes are TRBV7-2 and TRBJ2-1; 10 positions agree with TRBD2. The CDR3 has 17 amino acids. CDR1 SGHTA and CDR2 FQGNSA come from the germline V gene. The J segment lost 7 bases and the V segment lost 3 bases, leaving 12 bases of the junction unmatched. The CDR3 nucleotides are TGTGCCAGCAGCTTCCCAGTGTCCAGCGGGAGGGTGAATGAGCAGTTCTTC. Protein: CASSFPVSSGRVNEQFF.

At least ten counts were recorded for this clonotype. V and J are TRBV7-3 and TRBJ2-7; the match to TRBD2 covers 13 bases. The germline V gene has CDR1 SGHTA and CDR2 FQGTGA. The CDR3 is made up of 13 amino acids. With V trimmed by 4 bases and J by 7 bases, 1 base remained unmatched. Here the CDR3 DNA reads TGTGCCAGCAGCTGGGGACTAGCGGGAGAGCAGTACTTC. This encodes CASSWGLAGEQYF.

This clonotype occurred many times. The V and J genes are TRBV19 and TRBJ2-7; TRBD2 matches at 8 bases. The CDR3 spans 15 residues. CDR1 LNHDA and CDR2 SQIVND come from the germline V gene (reference sequence). The trim removed 5 bases at V and 5 bases at J, leaving 11 bases unmatched. CDR3 sequence: CASSSSGSENHEQYF. The DNA of the CDR3 is TGTGCCAGTAGTTCCAGCGGGAGTGAAAATCACGAGCAGTACTTC. Supplemented by reference TRBV19 and TRBJ2-7, the full variable domain reads DGGITQSPKYLFRKEGQNVTLSCEQNLNHDAMYWYRQDPGQGLRLIYYSQIVNDFQKGDIAEGYSVSREKKESFPLTVTSAQKNPTAFYLCASSSSGSENHEQYFGPGTRLTVT.

This sequence joins TRBV28 and TRBJ1-2, with 11 bases lining up with TRBD1. J was trimmed by 4 bases and V by 8 bases; bases with no gene match: 3. Germline CDR1 MDHEN, CDR2 SYDVKM. This CDR3 is built from 13 residues. The CDR3 DNA reads TGTGCCAGCCGGACAGGGGGCAGCTATGGCTACACCTTC. It encodes CASRTGGSYGYTF.

This clonotype has a count of ten or more. The V and J genes are TRBV11-1 and TRBJ2-7; 13 bases agree with TRBD2. The V and J ends lost 5 bases and 0 bases, in that order; junction bases with no gene match: 4. The germline gives CDR1 SGHAT, CDR2 FQDESV (reference sequence). The CDR3 is 16 amino acids. CDR3 in DNA: TGTGCCAGCAGCCCCTGGACTAGCGGGAGCTCCTACGAGCAGTACTTC. Residues: CASSPWTSGSSYEQYF.

Comment on this clonotype: A single base separates this from a much larger clone, so it may be a read error. The chain recombines TRBV11-3 with TRBJ1-1; D perhaps matches TRBD1 (6 bases). Trimming took 4 bases from V and 0 from J, leaving 12 bases between them. The germline CDR1 and CDR2 sequences are SGHNT and YENEEA. This CDR3 region has 15 residues. The CDR3 DNA is TGTGCCAGCAGCTCAGACGGACAGTTGAACACTGAAGCTTTCTTT. It is translated as CASSSDGQLNTEAFF.

This clonotype has ten or more counts. This may arise from a read error, as a much more abundant clone is one base away. This chain joins TRBV7-2 and TRBJ1-6, with D perhaps matching TRBD1 (5 bases). V dropped 6 bases and J dropped 9 bases, with 15 bases sitting between them. Germline CDR1 reads SGHTA; CDR2 reads FQGNSA. There are 14 residues in the CDR3. Here the CDR3 reads CASSYKGRSSPLHF. In DNA form, the CDR3 reads TGTGCCAGCAGTTACAAGGGGCGCAGTTCACCCCTCCACTTT.

This clonotype was seen only once. At one end, the junction sequence differs from germline, possibly due to a read error. This rearrangement joins TRBV20-1 to TRBJ2-1, with 7 bases fitting TRBD2. The CDR3 contains 14 residues. The germline V gene has CDR1 DFQATT and CDR2 SNEGSKA (reference sequence). The CDR3 reads CSARGGREGLRQSF. The CDR3 DNA reads as TGCAGTGCTAGAGGGGGGAGGGAGGGCCTCCGGCAGTCCTTC.

The sample holds many counts of this clonotype. V gene TRBV7-2 combines with J gene TRBJ2-5, with a weak D call TRBD2 (6 bases). Trimming took 5 bases from V and 5 from J, leaving 12 bases between them. CDR3 length: 13 amino acids. The germline V gene encodes CDR1 SGHTA and CDR2 FQGNSA. The CDR3 nucleotides read TGTGCCAGCAGCCAGGGACTTGGGGAGACCCAGTACTTC. Residues: CASSQGLGETQYF.

Regarding this clonotype: A much more abundant neighbour one base away suggests this may be a read error. V is TRBV6-5 and J is TRBJ2-5; 10 bases align to TRBD2. V lost 2 bases and J lost 3; bases outside the gene matches: 0. Germline V gives CDR1 MNHEY, CDR2 SVGAGI. This CDR3 is 14 amino acids long. CDR3 amino acids: CASSYTSGKETQYF. The CDR3 bases are TGTGCCAGCAGTTACACTAGCGGGAAAGAGACCCAGTACTTC.

This clonotype was seen only a few times. This probably arose from a read error, given a far larger clone one base away. V usage is TRBV6-1 and J usage is TRBJ2-7; D is unclear. Trimming took 10 bases from V and 0 from J, leaving 10 bases between them. The CDR3 has 12 residues. Germline V gene sequence: CDR1 MNHNS, CDR2 SASEGT. The CDR3 DNA reads TGTGCCATCCGATCTGACTCCTACGAGCAGTACTTC. This sequence encodes CAIRSDSYEQYF.

In this sample, this clonotype turned up many times. This chain connects TRBV18 to TRBJ2-1; 7 bases map to TRBD1. Trimming at V came to 2 bases and at J to 1 base, leaving 8 bases not matched to a gene. The CDR3 covers 17 residues. Looked up from germline, CDR1 is KGHSH and CDR2 is LQKENI. This chain's CDR3 is CASSPDRVFGSYNEQFF. In DNA form, the CDR3 reads TGTGCCAGCTCACCAGACAGGGTTTTTGGGTCCTACAATGAGCAGTTCTTC.

This clonotype came up once. Given a far larger clone just one base away, this is likely a sequencing read error. Here the CDR3 DNA reads TGTGCCAGCAGTTTGGAGAGGAGACTAGCGGGAGTCGAGCAGCACTTC. This encodes CASSLERRLAGVEQHF. This chain connects TRBV9 to TRBJ2-7, with 12 bases lining up with TRBD2. This CDR3 spans 16 amino acids. Per germline, CDR1 SGDLS and CDR2 YYNGEE.

This clonotype turned up a few times. A much larger clone lies one base from this, so it may be a read error. The rearrangement uses TRBV6-6 and TRBJ2-1; D might be TRBD2 (5 bases). This CDR3 comprises 16 residues. The germline gives CDR1 MNHNY, CDR2 SVGAGI (reference sequence). V shed 0 bases and J shed 5 bases, with 14 bases lying between them. The CDR3 region is CASSYSPSWSNNEQFF. CDR3 coding DNA: TGTGCCAGCAGTTACTCGCCTAGCTGGAGCAACAATGAGCAGTTCTTC.

In regard to this clonotype: A junction end diverges from the germline sequence, so it may reflect a read error. This chain links TRBV27 with TRBJ2-5; a weak D match, TRBD1 (5 bases). CDR3 length equals 15 residues. From germline, CDR1 is MNHEY and CDR2 SMNVEV (reference sequence). In DNA form, the CDR3 reads TGTGCCAGCAGTTCCGGCAACAAGGGGCTAGAGACCAAGTACTTC. Its translation is CASSSGNKGLETKYF.

This clonotype is a singleton in its sample. The CDR3 region is CASSLETTVAYEQYF. In DNA form, the CDR3 reads TGTGCCAGCAGCTTAGAGACGACTGTCGCCTACGAGCAGTACTTC. The chain is built from TRBV11-2 and TRBJ2-7, with D hard to call. Trimming shortened V by 0 bases and J by 2 bases, and 11 bases separated the two germline ends. The CDR3 consists of 15 residues. In germline, CDR1 is SGHAT, CDR2 FQNNGV.

The table lists this clonotype with many counts. The rearrangement joins TRBV4-2 to TRBJ2-1, with 9 nucleotides matching TRBD1. The CDR3 runs to 16 residues. The trim removed 0 bases at V and 6 bases at J, leaving 6 bases unmatched. The V gene's germline CDR1 is LGHNA and CDR2 YNFKEQ. The DNA for the CDR3 is TGTGCCAGCAGCCAAGATGGGACAGGGCGTACCAATGAGCAGTTCTTC. Translating gives CASSQDGTGRTNEQFF.

This clonotype was observed at least ten times. V gene TRBV10-3 combines with J gene TRBJ2-1; the match to TRBD2 covers 11 bases. The V and J ends lost 4 bases and 7 bases, in that order; junction bases with no gene match: 9. CDR3 length equals 16 residues. CDR1 ENHRY and CDR2 SYGVKD come from the germline V gene. CDR3 DNA: TGTGCCATCAGTGGGTCCTGGTCTAGCGGGAGGAATGAGCAGTTCTTC. As protein: CAISGSWSSGRNEQFF.

This clonotype was seen repeatedly, ten times or more. The chain uses TRBV19 and TRBJ2-4; D is perhaps TRBD2 (7 bases). V shed 7 bases and J shed 3 bases, with 10 bases lying between them. Germline loops: CDR1 LNHDA, CDR2 SQIVND (reference sequence). CDR3 size: 13 residues. CDR3 coding DNA: TGTGCCAGTACGGGGGGCGACAAAAACATTCAGTACTTC. Its protein is CASTGGDKNIQYF.

This clonotype was counted many times. The chain combines TRBV12-3 or TRBV12-4 with TRBJ1-3; a weak D match, TRBD1 (5 bases). Between the trimmed V and J ends, which lost 4 bases and 1 base, there was a span of 8 bases. The CDR3 runs 14 residues. The CDR3 coding sequence is TGTGCCAGCAGTTCACCAGGGTCTGGAAACACCATATATTTT. As protein: CASSSPGSGNTIYF.

This clonotype has a count of ten or more. V usage is TRBV28 and J usage is TRBJ1-5, with a possible D match to TRBD1 (5 bases). The germline V gene encodes CDR1 MDHEN and CDR2 SYDVKM. V was shortened by 11 bases and J by 5 bases, with 13 bases between the two germline ends. The CDR3 covers 12 residues. The CDR3 reads CAVGRVDQPQHF. The CDR3 DNA reads TGTGCCGTCGGCAGGGTTGATCAGCCCCAGCATTTT.

J is TRBJ2-3 and V is TRBV12-5, with 10 bases fitting TRBD1. CDR3 length: 16 residues. CDR1 is LGHNT, CDR2 FRNRAP, per germline. V was pared by 4 bases and J by 3 bases, with 7 bases of the junction left unmatched. This CDR3 reads CASGSMTGQGTDTQYF. The CDR3 DNA sequence: TGTGCTAGTGGTTCGATGACGGGACAGGGGACAGATACGCAGTATTTT.

This clonotype was counted at least ten times. This chain joins TRBV27 and TRBJ2-5; D uncertain. The length of the CDR3 is 14 residues. The V gene lost 5 bases and the J gene lost 9 bases, with 19 bases spanning the gap. CDR1 and CDR2 from the germline V gene are MNHEY and SMNVEV (reference sequence). The CDR3 DNA follows: TGTGCCAGCAGTACCCAAACGCCCCAAGATCCCCAGTACTTC. This encodes CASSTQTPQDPQYF.

The table lists this clonotype with many counts. The chain links TRBV2 to TRBJ2-1, with D possibly being TRBD1 or TRBD2 (5 bases each). The CDR3 is made up of 15 amino acids. Trimming pared 6 bases from V and 0 bases from J, leaving 12 bases between. Germline V CDR1 and CDR2: SNHLY, FYNNEI. CDR3 DNA: TGTGCCAGCAGGTGGGGACCCAGCTCCTACAATGAGCAGTTCTTC. Residues: CASRWGPSSYNEQFF.

At least ten counts were recorded for this clonotype. The chain carries TRBV28 and TRBJ1-2, with 7 bases matching TRBD1. From germline, CDR1 is MDHEN and CDR2 SYDVKM. The V segment lost 7 bases and the J segment 6 bases; nucleotides outside the gene matches: 11. This CDR3 region has 14 residues. As DNA, the CDR3 is TGTGCCAGCACCCTAACCGGGAGGGGGCATGGCTACACCTTC. It codes for CASTLTGRGHGYTF.

On this clonotype: This sequence may be a read error, since a much larger clone differs from it by one base. J is TRBJ2-1 and V is TRBV7-9; D is perhaps TRBD2 (5 bases). This CDR3 is 11 amino acids long. Looked up from germline, CDR1 is SEHNR and CDR2 is FQNEAQ (reference sequence). The CDR3 region is CASPPGNDQFF. The CDR3 coding sequence is TGTGCCAGCCCCCCCGGGAATGATCAGTTCTTC.

By frequency in the sample, this clonotype is medium-sized. The gene calls are TRBV6-4 and TRBJ2-2; 10 bases match TRBD2. Germline CDR1 is MRHNA and CDR2 is SNTAGT. The trim removed 6 bases at V and 6 bases at J, leaving 4 bases unmatched. The CDR3 has 14 amino acids. The CDR3, as DNA: TGTGCCAGCAGGAGCGGGAGGGCCGCCGGGGAGCTGTTTTTT. Its protein product is CASRSGRAAGELFF.

This clonotype was seen many times. The chain employs TRBV27 and TRBJ2-1; tentatively, D is TRBD1 or TRBD2 (5 bases each). V dropped 8 bases and J dropped 0 bases, with 11 bases sitting between them. CDR3 length: 14 residues. Looked up from germline, CDR1 is MNHEY and CDR2 is SMNVEV (reference sequence). CDR3 protein: CASGGRSSYNEQFF. The CDR3 coding sequence is TGTGCCAGCGGGGGACGGAGCTCCTACAATGAGCAGTTCTTC.

This clonotype was recorded many times. J is TRBJ2-7 and V is TRBV5-1; unclear D gene. V lost 4 bases and J lost 3, with 14 bases in between. This CDR3 is 14 amino acids long. Germline values: CDR1 SGHRS, CDR2 YFSETQ. The CDR3 DNA is TGCGCCAGCAGCCTCAACCCGGACGGCTACGAGCAGTACTTC. This translates into CASSLNPDGYEQYF.

This chain links TRBV29-1 with TRBJ2-3, with D possibly TRBD2 on 6 matching bases. Per germline, CDR1 SQVTM and CDR2 ANQGSEA. The CDR3 loop spans 16 amino acids. The ends were cut back, 4 bases at V and 6 bases at J, with 23 bases in the middle. Here the CDR3 DNA reads TGCAGCGTTGCCCAGGTTCGGGGGAGACGTTGGGATACGCAGTATTTT. Its protein product is CSVAQVRGRRWDTQYF.